This TCR beta chain came from a study of cytomegalovirus exposure and HLA in healthy donors. This clone was observed a few times. As yet, its antigen is unknown. Findings and limits, study-wide: The authors later found HLA-associated TCR beta chains more clonally expanded than equally common others. It was reported that TCR beta sequences correctly inferred the HLA-A and HLA-B alleles for most subjects.

PCR primers comprised 60 Vbeta and 13 Jbeta primers. As originally analysed: Later reanalysis found about 78 million unique TCR beta chains, roughly 10 million of them shared. Assay used: immunoSEQ multiplex PCR; TCRdb lists only in-frame clones, some missing. V, J and clone size are those of that table, while D and trimming were read from the DNA. In the table there are approximately 110,000 clones, roughly 13% of which are singletons. The CDR3 is 14 amino acids. The V end lost 8 bases, the J end lost 1 base, and 15 bases lay between the germline ends. Looked up from germline, CDR1 is MGHDK and CDR2 is SYGVNS.

Sequenced: PBMCs. This receptor was taken from a man aged 40-50 years in good health and CMV-seropositive. The chain carries TRBV25-1 and TRBJ2-7; D is perhaps TRBD2 (6 bases). CDR3 bases: TGTGCCAGCGCTAGCGTAAGGGGATCCTACGAGCAGTACTTC. It encodes CASASVRGSYEQYF.